This is a list of T cell receptor beta chains from one sample in a study of early T cells in non-severe SARS-CoV-2 infection. MiXCR, applied by TCRdb to the 5' RACE reads, yields one record per CDR3 protein. The data show 65,000 to 75,000 distinct CDR3 sequences, with 4.6% seen just once and 3% to 4.5% held by the top ten. Source: whole blood, taken at baseline. All receptors come from an adult who was a healthcare worker with PCR-confirmed SARS-CoV-2 infection or an uninfected control (not recorded which). The donor label of this sample is uncertain. Each CDR3 is given with its conserved first and last residue. A D gene is named only where the DNA matches it firmly. Clone size is shown for a subset of rows, as once, few, many or a class of expanded clone.

>NA|TRBV29-1|TRBJ1-4|NA
TGCAGCGTTGACGGGTCAACAAATGAAAAACTGTTTTTT
CSVDGSTNEKLFF
>NA|TRBV10-2|TRBJ1-1|many
TGCGCCAGCAGTGCCAGGGAGGGCACTGAAGCTTTCTTT
CASSAREGTEAFF
>TRBD2|TRBV11-2|TRBJ2-3|few
TGTGCCAGCAGCATAAGGACTAGCGGGGGCACAGATACGCAGTATTTT
CASSIRTSGGTDTQYF
>NA|TRBV20-1|TRBJ1-2|many
TGCAGTGCTACCCAGCCCCAGAACTATGGCTACACCTTC
CSATQPQNYGYTF
>NA|TRBV20-1|TRBJ2-1|many
TGCAGTGCCCCGGGGTACAATGAGCAGTTCTTC
CSAPGYNEQFF
>NA|TRBV6-5|TRBJ1-1|few
TGTGCCAGCGTCCCCATGACAGGGAACACTGAAGCTTTCTTT
CASVPMTGNTEAFF
>TRBD1|TRBV11-3|TRBJ2-2|many
TGTGCCAGCAGCTCTCGGACAGGGCGGACGACCGGGGAGCTGTTTTTT
CASSSRTGRTTGELFF
>NA|TRBV7-9|TRBJ2-5|NA
TGTGCCAGCCTCATGCACGGCCGACAAGAGACCCAGTACTTC
CASLMHGRQETQYF
>NA|TRBV4-3|TRBJ1-2|many
TGCGCCAGCAGCCAAGATCGGCGGACACATGGCTACACCTTC
CASSQDRRTHGYTF
>NA|TRBV20-1|TRBJ1-5|many
TGCAGTGCGTTCAACGGTTACAATCAGCCCCAGCATTTT
CSAFNGYNQPQHF
>TRBD1|TRBV25-1|TRBJ2-7|NA
TGTGCCACCCGAAATAACCGGGACAGGGTAGCCTACGAGCAGTACTTC
CATRNNRDRVAYEQYF
>TRBD1|TRBV7-8|TRBJ2-7|few
TGTGCCAGCAGAAGACAGGGGGGTGAGCAGTACTTC
CASRRQGGEQYF
>NA|TRBV5-1|TRBJ2-5|few
TGCGCCAGCAGCTTGGGGACGGGGCACCAAGAGACCCAGTACTTC
CASSLGTGHQETQYF
>NA|TRBV27|TRBJ1-3|few
TGTGCCAGTCGGCCGGCGGCTCTTAACACCATATATTTT
CASRPAALNTIYF
>TRBD2|TRBV4-1|TRBJ2-3|many
TGCGCCAGCAGCCAAGGGGATGTATCGGGGGGGCAAGCAGATACGCAGTATTTT
CASSQGDVSGGQADTQYF
>NA|TRBV7-2|TRBJ2-2|many
TGTGCCAGCAGCTTATCACTAGGGAACACCGGGGAGCTGTTTTTT
CASSLSLGNTGELFF
>NA|TRBV11-3|TRBJ2-6|few
TGTGCCAGCAGCTTAGATGTAGGGTCTGGGGCCAACGTCCTGACTTTC
CASSLDVGSGANVLTF
>TRBD1|TRBV6-4|TRBJ2-2|many
TGTGCCAGCAGTCGGACAGGGAGCGACACCGGGGAGCTGTTTTTT
CASSRTGSDTGELFF
>TRBD2|TRBV7-2|TRBJ2-3|NA
TGTGCCAGCAGCTTAGTCTTGCGGGGGGCCGCCACAGATACGCAGTATTTT
CASSLVLRGAATDTQYF
>NA|TRBV20-1|TRBJ2-5|many
TGCAGTGCTCCCCCTTGGGGCGGGACCGTGGAGACCCAGTACTTC
CSAPPWGGTVETQYF
>TRBD2|TRBV12-3/TRBV12-4|TRBJ2-4|many
TGTGCCAGCAGTCCTCAGGGGCGGGGGGCAGCCAAAAACATTCAGTACTTC
CASSPQGRGAAKNIQYF
>TRBD1|TRBV28|TRBJ1-2|few
TGTGCCAGCATTCTACAGGGGGATGAAATCTATGGCTACACCTTC
CASILQGDEIYGYTF
>TRBD1|TRBV10-3|TRBJ2-1|few
TGTGCCATCAGTGAGCCAGGGGGCCGTGAGCAGTTCTTC
CAISEPGGREQFF
>NA|TRBV7-2|TRBJ2-3|many
TGTGCCAGCAGCCTAGGACTGGGCACAGATACGCAGTATTTT
CASSLGLGTDTQYF
>TRBD1|TRBV19|TRBJ1-2|NA
TGTGCCACCGAGGGAGGAGGGGGCGCAAGCGGCTACACCTTC
CATEGGGGASGYTF
>NA|TRBV27|TRBJ2-5|many
TGTGCCAGCAGTCCCATCTCCGGGTACCCGGCGGGCCAGTACTTC
CASSPISGYPAGQYF
>TRBD1|TRBV27|TRBJ1-5|many
TGTGCCAGCAGTTTAGGGACAGCATATAGCAATCAGCCCCAGCATTTT
CASSLGTAYSNQPQHF
>TRBD2|TRBV20-1|TRBJ2-3|many
TGCAGTGCTAGTCCGCAAGTCGGAGGACTAGCGGGGGGGCCGGGCGATACGCAGTATTTT
CSASPQVGGLAGGPGDTQYF
>NA|TRBV5-1|TRBJ1-6|NA
TGCGCCAGCGTGTACGGGACCTATAATTCACCCCTCCACTTT
CASVYGTYNSPLHF
>TRBD1|TRBV18|TRBJ1-6|many
TGTGCCAGCTCTGTGACGGACAGGGTAACACCCCTCCACTTT
CASSVTDRVTPLHF
>NA|TRBV10-2|TRBJ2-3|many
TGCGCCAGCAGTAGGACTACCACAGATACGCAGTATTTT
CASSRTTTDTQYF
>NA|TRBV5-4|TRBJ2-3|few
TGTGCCAGCAGCTTGAGTCGGAACACAGATACGCAGTATTTT
CASSLSRNTDTQYF
>TRBD1|TRBV6-6|TRBJ2-7|many
TGTGCCAGCAGAATCGGGACAGTCTACGAGCAGTACTTC
CASRIGTVYEQYF
>NA|TRBV30|TRBJ2-1|few
TGTGCCTGGAGTACCTACGAGAGCGAGCAGTTCTTC
CAWSTYESEQFF
>TRBD2|TRBV4-3|TRBJ2-5|NA
TGCGCCAGCAGCCAGCTACTAGCGGGGGAAGGGGAGACCCAGTACTTC
CASSQLLAGEGETQYF
>NA|TRBV3-1|TRBJ2-2|NA
TGTGCCAGCAGCCAAGCGGGGGCGAACACCGGGGAGCTGTTTTTT
CASSQAGANTGELFF
>NA|TRBV20-1|TRBJ2-3|NA
TGCAGTGCTCAGGGCGCGGGACCGTACAGCACAGATACGCAGTATTTT
CSAQGAGPYSTDTQYF
>NA|TRBV5-4|TRBJ2-1|NA
TGTGCCAGCAGCTTGGGAGGGGGGCATGAGCAGTTCTTC
CASSLGGGHEQFF
>NA|TRBV25-1|TRBJ1-1|NA
TGTGCCAGCAGTGAATATTCGGGTCTCGGAGCTTTCTTT
CASSEYSGLGAFF
>TRBD1|TRBV3-1|TRBJ1-6|few
TGTGCCAGCAGCCAACGACAGGGAGATTCACCCCTCCACTTT
CASSQRQGDSPLHF
>NA|TRBV7-8|TRBJ2-6|NA
TGTGCCAGCACCCTCGACAGGAAATCCTCTGGGGCCAACGTCCTGACTTTC
CASTLDRKSSGANVLTF
>NA|TRBV10-2|TRBJ1-5|NA
TGCGCCAGCAGTGACCTCCGGGGTAATCAGCCCCAGCATTTT
CASSDLRGNQPQHF
>NA|TRBV11-2|TRBJ2-3|many
TGTGCCAGCAGCTTACCTGGCGGCCTCTTGGGCACAGATACGCAGTATTTT
CASSLPGGLLGTDTQYF
>NA|TRBV6-1|TRBJ2-3|NA
TGTGCCAGCTCGGGTGGAGGCGGCACAGATACGCAGTATTTT
CASSGGGGTDTQYF
>NA|TRBV7-2|TRBJ1-1|few
TGTGCCAGCAGCTTAGTTCCGGAGAACACTGAAGCTTTCTTT
CASSLVPENTEAFF
>TRBD1|TRBV18|TRBJ1-1|few
TGTGCCAGCTCATCCAAAACAGGGGGCAGGGGCACTGAAGCTTTCTTT
CASSSKTGGRGTEAFF
>NA|TRBV3-1|TRBJ2-4|many
TGTGCCAGCAGCCGAAGAGGGGGTCTAGCCAAAAACATTCAGTACTTC
CASSRRGGLAKNIQYF
>NA|TRBV6-5|TRBJ1-6|many
TGTGCCAGCAGTTACCGAGGGAACTATAATTCACCCCTCCACTTT
CASSYRGNYNSPLHF
>NA|TRBV9|TRBJ2-7|many
TGTGCCAGCAGCCCCGGTCCTTTTTACGAGCAGTACTTC
CASSPGPFYEQYF
>TRBD1|TRBV6-1|TRBJ1-6|few
TGTGCCAGCAGTGTTACAGGGGGGACGGATTCACCCCTCCACTTT
CASSVTGGTDSPLHF
>TRBD1|TRBV4-3|TRBJ2-7|many
TGCGCCAGCAGCCACTATGACAGGGCCTCCTACGAGCAGTACTTC
CASSHYDRASYEQYF
>NA|TRBV7-9|TRBJ2-2|NA
TGTGCCAGCAATGGAGCCACCGGGGAGCTGTTTTTT
CASNGATGELFF
>NA|TRBV6-5|TRBJ1-1|few
TGTGCCAGCAGTTACTCGCGGGGACCAAACACTGAAGCTTTCTTT
CASSYSRGPNTEAFF